This T cell receptor beta chain was profiled in a study of Ad26.COV2.S vaccination and SARS-CoV-2 variants. Study-level information: As a participant in COV1001, the donor was in the Ad26.COV2.S trial arm. Broader study findings: Recipients of either vaccine or placebo displayed similar breadth of non-spike TCRs. Substantial response breadth was reportedly seen for spike-specific CD8+ and CD4+ T cells after vaccination. Those who received the vaccine showed greater spike-specific TCR breadth than those given placebo.

The CDR3 loop spans 14 amino acids. CDR1 and CDR2 (germline): LNHNV, YYDKDF (reference sequence). Deletions cut 6 bases from V and 3 bases from J, with 11 bases between. The data were produced by immunoSEQ multiplex PCR, yet TCRdb's version contains in-frame clones alone and is incomplete. Altogether around 350,000 clones are present, approximately 81% being singletons, with the ten largest covering 3% to 4%. Details on this clone: Its antigen is undetermined.

Treatment meaning: 19 received Ad26.COV2.S at low or high dose, single or two shots; 5 received placebo; per-sample allocation not given. After the first vaccine or placebo injection, samples were drawn on day 63. The V and J genes are TRBV15 and TRBJ1-4, with D maybe TRBD1 (6 bases). The sample in question was peripheral blood, obtained in a trial of Ad26.COV2.S vaccine versus placebo. The sequence was collected from a person between 18 and 59 years old who received the Ad26.COV2.S COVID-19 vaccine or a placebo. The DNA of the CDR3 is TGTGCCACCAGGGAGGGGGGGGCTAATGAAAAACTGTTTTTT. Amino acid sequence: CATREGGANEKLFF.